Below are 23 T cell receptor beta chains sequenced from a single sample in a study of cytomegalovirus exposure and HLA in healthy donors. Data came from immunoSEQ multiplex PCR; TCRdb stores just in-frame clones and leaves some out. This sample has some 170,000 clones, with around 87% found just once. The sequencing sample was made of PBMCs. These receptors all come from a woman in her 30s in good health and CMV-seronegative.

This chain joins TRBV10-3 and TRBJ2-1; the D is unclear. With 11 bases removed from V and 8 bases from J, the gap between germline ends came to 16 bases. Germline-derived CDR1 and CDR2 are ENHRY and SYGVKD. The CDR3 contains 12 residues. CDR3 amino acids: CASTNGVDEQFF. CDR3 in DNA: TGTGCCTCCACGAACGGTGTGGATGAGCAGTTCTTC.

V gene TRBV15 combines with J gene TRBJ2-5; D gene unclear. From germline, CDR1 is LNHNV and CDR2 YYDKDF (reference sequence). V was clipped by 0 bases and J by 5 bases, with 19 bases between them. This CDR3 spans 17 amino acids. Written as DNA, the CDR3 is TGTGCCACCAGCAGAGAAAGCCGGTCGGCCGCCAGGGAGACCCAGTACTTC. This sequence encodes CATSRESRSAARETQYF.

The chain joins TRBV16 to TRBJ1-6; TRBD1 matches 8 bases. The CDR3 consists of 16 residues. CDR1 and CDR2 (germline): KGHSY, FQNENV. The J segment lost 6 bases and the V segment lost 1 base, leaving 5 bases of the junction unmatched. Here the CDR3 DNA reads TGTGCCAGCAGCCAATGGGGGGACAGGATTAATTCACCCCTCCACTTT. It specifies CASSQWGDRINSPLHF.

This clone was observed a single time. The chain employs TRBV27 and TRBJ2-1; 11 bases map to TRBD1. Per the germline V gene, CDR1 is MNHEY and CDR2 is SMNVEV (reference sequence). This CDR3 is built from 14 residues. V trimming: 8 bases; J trimming: 8 bases; junction bases outside the gene matches: 8. CDR3 amino acids: CASEAGQGGDEQFF. The CDR3 nucleotides are TGTGCCAGCGAAGCGGGACAGGGGGGCGATGAGCAGTTCTTC.

The J gene is TRBJ1-2, the V gene TRBV10-2; 9 bases line up with TRBD1. J gave up 4 bases and V 6 bases, and 12 bases lay outside the gene matches. The length of the CDR3 is 16 residues. Germline CDR1 is WSHSY and CDR2 is SAAADI. CDR3 in DNA: TGCGCCAGCAGCTCAACCACCACAGGGGGCAGCTATGGCTACACCTTC. Its translation: CASSSTTTGGSYGYTF.

The rearrangement joins TRBV6-5 to TRBJ1-2; TRBD1 matches 9 bases. The junction had 7 bases not matched to a gene; V was cut back by 9 bases and J by 2 bases. The CDR3 extends over 14 amino acids. Germline CDR1 and CDR2: MNHEY and SVGAGI. CDR3 coding DNA: TGTGCCAGATTGACAGGGGGAACCAACTATGGCTACACCTTC. Encoded protein: CARLTGGTNYGYTF.

V is TRBV4-1 and J is TRBJ2-1; no firm D call. CDR3 size: 19 residues. The germline V and J ends were trimmed by 1 base and 6 bases, with 25 bases remaining between them. Germline V gene lookup returns CDR1 MGHRA and CDR2 YSYEKL. DNA for the CDR3: TGCGCCAGCAGCCAAGTTTTCCCTTCGGAACTCCCCTCGGGCAATGAGCAGTTCTTC. Translating gives CASSQVFPSELPSGNEQFF.

This clone has a handful of counts. The rearrangement uses TRBV11-1 and TRBJ2-7; 10 bases align to TRBD1. Looked up from germline, CDR1 is SGHAT and CDR2 is FQDESV (reference sequence). The CDR3 loop spans 15 amino acids. The V segment lost 5 bases and the J segment 2 bases; nucleotides outside the gene matches: 6. CDR3 in amino acids: CASSARDRGTYEQYF. DNA for the CDR3: TGTGCCAGCAGCGCCCGGGACAGGGGTACCTACGAGCAGTACTTC.

This sequence joins TRBV10-3 and TRBJ2-7, with D perhaps TRBD1 (5 bases). Trimming cost V 0 bases and J 5 bases, with 11 bases left between them. Per the germline V gene, CDR1 is ENHRY and CDR2 is SYGVKD. The CDR3 sequence is 14 residues long. The CDR3: CAISESTVGDEQYF. In DNA, the CDR3 is TGTGCCATCAGTGAGTCGACAGTGGGCGACGAGCAGTACTTC.

To note about this clone: Other DNA sequences in this specimen translate into the identical CDR3. This chain joins TRBV5-1 and TRBJ1-1; the match to TRBD1 covers 9 bases. The CDR3 is 15 amino acids. The V gene's germline CDR1 is SGHRS and CDR2 YFSETQ. V was pared by 3 bases and J by 1 base, with 4 bases of the junction left unmatched. CDR3: CASSWGQGKNTEAFF. CDR3 in DNA: TGCGCCAGCAGCTGGGGACAGGGCAAGAACACTGAAGCTTTCTTT.

The chain is built from TRBV4-3 and TRBJ2-7, with 10 bases aligning to TRBD2. The trim removed 0 bases at V and 3 bases at J, leaving 11 bases unmatched. Germline V lookup: CDR1 LGHNA, CDR2 YSLEER. The CDR3 runs to 18 residues. The CDR3 DNA is TGCGCCAGCAGCCAAGATCTCGGGTCTAGCGGGGGAGTCTACGAGCAGTACTTC. This translates into CASSQDLGSSGGVYEQYF.

The chain uses TRBV4-1 and TRBJ2-7; 11 nucleotides align to TRBD2. Germline CDR1 and CDR2: MGHRA and YSYEKL. The CDR3 has 15 residues. V was pared by 3 bases and J by 3 bases, with 4 bases of the junction left unmatched. The CDR3 sequence: CASSQGTSGRYEQYF. The DNA for the CDR3 is TGCGCCAGCAGCCAGGGGACTAGCGGACGCTACGAGCAGTACTTC.

The CDR3 reads CASSQLAGDYNEQFF. Here the CDR3 DNA reads TGTGCCAGCAGCCAACTAGCGGGGGACTACAATGAGCAGTTCTTC. This chain connects TRBV13 to TRBJ2-1; 11 positions agree with TRBD2. The CDR3 extends over 15 amino acids. Trimming took 5 bases from V and 3 from J; bases not matched to a gene: 3. Germline CDR1 PRHDT, CDR2 FYEKMQ (reference sequence).

The chain carries TRBV9 and TRBJ2-1; maybe TRBD1 (6 bases). CDR3 length: 15 amino acids. Germline lookup yields CDR1 SGDLS and CDR2 YYNGEE. V lost 6 bases to trimming and J lost 6 bases, with 19 bases between them. As DNA, the CDR3 is TGTGCCAGCACCCCCGGACAGTCTTCGGGCAATGAGCAGTTCTTC. The encoded protein is CASTPGQSSGNEQFF.

The count of this clone is one. This sequence joins TRBV7-2 and TRBJ2-3; D might be TRBD2 (7 bases). V was trimmed by 2 bases and J by 0 bases, leaving 15 bases between them. The CDR3 totals 17 residues. Germline assignment: CDR1 SGHTA and CDR2 FQGNSA. CDR3 residues: CASSLSVGGPSTDTQYF. CDR3 in DNA: TGTGCCAGCAGCTTAAGTGTGGGGGGGCCGAGCACAGATACGCAGTATTTT.

The V call is TRBV10-3, the J call TRBJ1-3; 8 bases match TRBD1. The J segment lost 4 bases and the V segment lost 4 bases, leaving 15 bases of the junction unmatched. CDR3 length: 18 amino acids. Germline V gives CDR1 ENHRY, CDR2 SYGVKD. CDR3 DNA sequence: TGTGCCATCAGTGCTGGCGGTAACCAGGGGGCGCGAGGAAACACCATATATTTT. Its protein is CAISAGGNQGARGNTIYF.

The chain recombines TRBV5-1 with TRBJ2-7, with 10 bases that match TRBD1. The V gene's germline CDR1 is SGHRS and CDR2 YFSETQ. The CDR3 contains 15 residues. J gave up 2 bases and V 3 bases, and 5 bases lay outside the gene matches. The CDR3 DNA follows: TGCGCCAGCAGCTCCCGGGACAGGGGACCCTACGAGCAGTACTTC. Translating gives CASSSRDRGPYEQYF.

The chain is built from TRBV6-5 and TRBJ1-6; 7 bases fit TRBD1. Per germline, CDR1 MNHEY and CDR2 SVGAGI. Losses at the gene ends were 2 bases for V and 8 bases for J; bases not matched to a gene: 9. The length of the CDR3 is 16 residues. As DNA, the CDR3 is TGTGCCAGCAGTTACGGGCTGGAGGGGGCGTATTCACCCCTCCACTTT. Protein sequence: CASSYGLEGAYSPLHF.

The chain employs TRBV18 and TRBJ1-1; D unclear. The CDR3 extends over 12 amino acids. Germline assignment: CDR1 KGHSH and CDR2 LQKENI. Trimming left V 5 bases short and J 2 bases short, with 6 bases between. The CDR3 sequence is CASSLANTEAFF. CDR3 sequence (DNA): TGTGCCAGCTCATTAGCCAACACTGAAGCTTTCTTT. The whole variable domain, filled in from reference TRBV18 and TRBJ1-1, reads NAGVMQNPRHLVRRRGQEARLRCSPMKGHSHVYWYRQLPEEGLKFMVYLQKENIIDESGMPKERFSAEFPKEGPSILRIQQVVRGDSAAYFCASSLANTEAFFGQGTRLTVV.

The chain links TRBV9 to TRBJ1-3; D may be TRBD1 (5 bases). Germline V gene data show CDR1 as SGDLS and CDR2 as YYNGEE. Deletions cut 2 bases from V and 0 bases from J, with 9 bases between. The CDR3 has 15 residues. The CDR3 sequence is CASSVGGASGNTIYF. The CDR3 DNA follows: TGTGCCAGCAGCGTCGGAGGGGCCTCTGGAAACACCATATATTTT.

The chain employs TRBV11-2 and TRBJ2-5; 7 bases match TRBD1. CDR1 is SGHAT and CDR2 is FQNNGV in the germline V gene. The CDR3 totals 17 residues. With 3 bases clipped from V and 3 bases from J, the junction kept 13 bases outside the gene matches. The CDR3 reads CASSFLDRVMVKETQYF. CDR3 DNA sequence: TGTGCCAGCAGCTTCCTAGACAGGGTGATGGTGAAAGAGACCCAGTACTTC.

This clone was seen a handful of times. The chain links TRBV10-3 to TRBJ2-7, with TRBD1 matching 7 bases. The CDR3 contains 13 residues. Germline V gives CDR1 ENHRY, CDR2 SYGVKD. The V and J ends lost 7 bases and 3 bases, in that order; junction bases with no gene match: 6. This chain's CDR3 is CAIKGTVGYEQYF. The DNA for the CDR3 is TGTGCCATCAAAGGGACAGTCGGCTACGAGCAGTACTTC.

The rearrangement links TRBV27 to TRBJ2-1, with 15 bases lining up with TRBD2. V lost 3 bases to trimming and J lost 2 bases; unmatched junction nucleotides: 5. CDR1 and CDR2 from the germline V gene are MNHEY and SMNVEV (reference sequence). The CDR3 is 18 amino acids. Written as DNA, the CDR3 is TGTGCCAGCAGTTTCCGGACTAGCGGGGGGGGTCCCTACAATGAGCAGTTCTTC. Translating it yields CASSFRTSGGGPYNEQFF.